This TCR beta chain was found in a study of control samples from healthy donors and cancer patients. The CDR3 runs to 14 residues. V dropped 4 bases and J dropped 3 bases, with 10 bases sitting between them. From germline, CDR1 is SGHRS and CDR2 YFSETQ. Sequenced by immunoSEQ multiplex PCR; TCRdb stores in-frame clones only, minus some. The table has fewer than 95,000 clones, 86% seen once; the top ten hold roughly 21%. The receptor's source is a man in his thirties or forties in good health. This chain connects TRBV5-1 to TRBJ2-2; no clear D gene. The sample taken for sequencing was blood. The CDR3 protein is CASSLSTDTGELFF. DNA for the CDR3: TGCGCCAGCAGCCTGAGCACGGACACCGGGGAGCTGTTTTTT.